This T cell receptor beta chain was recovered during a study of cytomegalovirus exposure and HLA in healthy donors. Findings and limits, study-wide: It was assumed in the presence/absence analyses that sequencing depth was roughly uniform across donors.

PCR was performed using 60 Vbeta and 13 Jbeta primers. Sequencing used immunoSEQ multiplex PCR; TCRdb keeps in-frame clones, though not all of them. The data contain about 120,000 clones, roughly 80% of them singletons. This clone was counted a single time. Its cognate antigen is unknown. The V gene lost 8 bases and the J gene lost 2 bases, with 9 bases spanning the gap. The CDR3 contains 13 residues. Germline V gene lookup returns CDR1 MNHNY and CDR2 SVGAGI (reference sequence). The sample taken for sequencing was PBMCs. V and J are TRBV6-6 and TRBJ1-4, with D possibly matching TRBD1 (5 bases). The TCR comes from a man younger than 40 in good health and CMV-seropositive. CDR3 coding DNA: TGTGCCAGCCGGAGGGACACTAATGAAAAACTGTTTTTT. This gives the protein CASRRDTNEKLFF.